The T cell receptor beta chain under discussion was sequenced for a study of T-cell memory formation after mild COVID-19. Overall study context: The study found TCR clusters largely donor specific.

This clonotype was seen a few times. V lost 2 bases and J 0 bases, leaving 6 bases between the germline ends. This CDR3 contains 14 residues. Germline-derived CDR1 and CDR2 are SGHRS and YFSETQ. TCRdb re-analysed the 5' RACE reads in MiXCR, keeping a single row per CDR3 protein. The table includes about 560,000 distinct CDR3 sequences, 15% to 20% detected once. The receptor was isolated from an adult woman who had mild COVID-19 (a few samples of this study predate the infection). Cell type and time point are not known. The sequenced sample consisted of PBMCs or a T cell subset sorted from them (not recorded which). The V gene is TRBV5-1, the J gene TRBJ2-1; D gene uncertain. The CDR3 nucleotides read TGCGCCAGCAGCTTTGAGAGCTCCTACAATGAGCAGTTCTTC. Translated: CASSFESSYNEQFF. Complete variable domain (other parts from reference TRBV5-1 and TRBJ2-1): KAGVTQTPRYLIKTRGQQVTLSCSPISGHRSVSWYQQTPGQGLQFLFEYFSETQRNKGNFPGRFSGRQFSNSRSEMNVSTLELGDSALYLCASSFESSYNEQFFGPGTRLTVL.